The clone carrying this T cell receptor beta chain was detected only a few times. Its target is unknown. The sample originates from a study of breast tumors, draining lymph nodes, adjacent tissues. The CDR3 sequence is 15 residues long. Germline V gene sequence: CDR1 LNHNV, CDR2 YYDKDF (reference sequence). Trimming took off 4 bases at V and 6 bases at J, with 17 bases between the two ends. Using its own MiXCR run on the multiplex PCR reads, TCRdb lists one record per CDR3 protein. The profile shows some 66,000 distinct CDR3 sequences, 45% to 65% of them singletons. Study-level findings and limits: Findings are consistent with lymph node origin and intratumoral expansion of most tumor T cells. Tumors had less TCR diversity than lymph nodes, more than nontumor tissue. Tumor T cell lymph node origin was a supported hypothesis, not proven.

The sequenced sample was breast tumor tissue. The sequence was collected from a female donor with breast cancer. Some clones in this sample may be carry-over from other donors' samples. This sequence joins TRBV15 and TRBJ2-3; D not certain. The CDR3 DNA sequence: TGTGCCACCAGCAAAGCTCAGGAAACTCGGGATACGCAGTATTTT. It specifies CATSKAQETRDTQYF.